This entry is about one TCR beta chain. This record belongs to a study of chemoradiotherapy in HPV16-positive cancers. TCRdb keeps only in-frame clones here, not all; method: immunoSEQ multiplex PCR. The sample shows under 30,000 clones, approximately 93% of them seen only once. The CDR3 is made up of 16 amino acids. CDR1 MNHEY and CDR2 SMNVEV come from the germline V gene (reference sequence). Trimming stripped 2 bases from V and 1 base from J, with 13 bases between. The TCR was taken from a human donor with HPV-associated anogenital cancer. This material was acquired from a patient who underwent chemoradiotherapy. The chain recombines TRBV27 with TRBJ2-3; the D gene is possibly TRBD2 (5 bases). The CDR3 loop is CASSLKRAGGTDTQYF. DNA of the CDR3: TGTGCCAGCAGTTTAAAGAGGGCTGGGGGCACAGATACGCAGTATTTT.